A selection of T cell receptor beta chains follows, all from one sample in a study of blood T cell repertoires in COVID-19. Assay used: immunoSEQ multiplex PCR; TCRdb lists only in-frame clones, some missing. The repertoire consists of roughly 200,000 clones, with nearly 90% occurring once and the leading ten covering approximately 2.1%. Input material: PBMCs or T cells enriched from blood (not recorded which). All receptors come from a woman in her forties with acute COVID-19. The CDR3 runs from the conserved cysteine through the conserved F or W. The D gene is left open where the match is weak. For some rows the clone size is stated as once, few or many, or as a class when expanded; others skip it.

clone_size	v_call	j_call	cdr3_length	d_call	cdr3_aa	cdr3_nt
-	TRBV3-1/TRBV3-2	TRBJ2-1	15	TRBD2	CASSQVLAGGNEQFF	TGTGCCAGCAGCCAAGTACTAGCGGGAGGAAATGAGCAGTTCTTC
once	TRBV11-2	TRBJ2-3	14	-	CASSSGLLTDTQYF	TGTGCCAGCAGCTCGGGACTTCTCACAGATACGCAGTATTTT
-	TRBV6-5	TRBJ1-2	13	TRBD1	CASRDRETYGYTF	TGTGCCAGCAGAGACAGGGAAACTTATGGCTACACCTTC
-	TRBV2	TRBJ1-5	14	-	CASSEDQGLKPQHF	TGTGCCAGCAGTGAAGACCAGGGACTGAAGCCCCAGCATTTT
-	TRBV5-1	TRBJ1-6	15	TRBD1	CASQGQAGLNSPLHF	TGCGCCAGCCAAGGACAGGCGGGCCTTAATTCACCCCTCCACTTT
few	TRBV19	TRBJ1-5	16	-	CASSMGQGVDKQPQHF	TGTGCCAGTAGTATGGGCCAGGGTGTAGACAAACAGCCCCAGCATTTT
-	TRBV13	TRBJ2-5	13	-	CASTTAGQQTQYF	TGTGCCAGCACCACGGCAGGGCAACAGACCCAGTACTTC
-	TRBV4-1	TRBJ2-7	17	TRBD2	CASSQGHLAGNSYEQYF	TGCGCCAGCAGCCAAGGCCATCTAGCGGGTAACTCCTACGAGCAGTACTTC
-	TRBV18	TRBJ1-1	11	-	CASSPATEAFF	TGTGCCAGCTCACCGGCCACTGAAGCTTTCTTT
-	TRBV15	TRBJ2-7	18	-	CATSRDQGVSGLVYEQYF	TGTGCCACCAGCAGAGATCAGGGGGTCTCGGGACTGGTCTACGAGCAGTACTTC
-	TRBV4-1	TRBJ2-1	18	-	CASSQAPPDTDVYNEQFF	TGCGCCAGCAGCCAAGCTCCCCCGGACACCGACGTTTACAATGAGCAGTTCTTC
once	TRBV30	TRBJ2-3	17	TRBD2	CAWKRIVLAGSGDTQYF	TGTGCCTGGAAACGTATTGTACTAGCGGGATCAGGAGATACGCAGTATTTT
once	TRBV18	TRBJ2-1	14	-	CASSNEATYNEQFF	TGTGCCAGCTCAAACGAAGCGACCTACAATGAGCAGTTCTTC
many	TRBV27	TRBJ2-3	12	-	CASSPGADTQYF	TGTGCCAGCAGTCCCGGGGCAGATACGCAGTATTTT
once	TRBV27	TRBJ1-6	15	TRBD1	CASSLDRAYNSPLHF	TGTGCCAGCAGTTTAGACAGGGCCTATAATTCACCCCTCCACTTT
-	TRBV11-3	TRBJ1-4	13	-	CASSQGINEKLFF	TGTGCCAGCAGCCAGGGGATTAATGAAAAACTGTTTTTT
-	TRBV2	TRBJ1-4	17	-	CASSVRIQSSQNEKLFF	TGTGCCAGCAGTGTGAGGATTCAATCGTCTCAAAATGAAAAACTGTTTTTT